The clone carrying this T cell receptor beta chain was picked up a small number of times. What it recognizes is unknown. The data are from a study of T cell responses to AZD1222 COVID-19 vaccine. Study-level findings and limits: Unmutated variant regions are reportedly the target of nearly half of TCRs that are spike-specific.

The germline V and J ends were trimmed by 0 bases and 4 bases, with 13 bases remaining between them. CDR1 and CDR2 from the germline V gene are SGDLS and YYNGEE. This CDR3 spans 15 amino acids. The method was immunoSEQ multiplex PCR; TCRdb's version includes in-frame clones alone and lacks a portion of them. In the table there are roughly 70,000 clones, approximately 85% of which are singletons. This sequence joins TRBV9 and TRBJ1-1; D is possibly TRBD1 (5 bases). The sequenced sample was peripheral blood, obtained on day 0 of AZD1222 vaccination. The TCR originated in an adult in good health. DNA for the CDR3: TGTGCCAGCAGCGTAGGGGGGGTTCGGTTCACTGAAGCTTTCTTT. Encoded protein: CASSVGGVRFTEAFF.